The next 30 T cell receptor beta chains were all read from a single sample in a study of blood T cell repertoires in COVID-19. The assay was immunoSEQ multiplex PCR, and TCRdb's table has in-frame clones only and misses some. This sample has approximately 200,000 clones, with approximately 83% found just once. Sequencing was carried out using peripheral blood. The source of these receptors is a woman in her forties or fifties with acute or convalescent COVID-19.

This clone was picked up one time. The J gene is TRBJ2-1, the V gene TRBV9, with 7 bases matching TRBD2. Germline V gene data show CDR1 as SGDLS and CDR2 as YYNGEE. Unmatched junction bases numbered 4, after V lost 0 bases and J lost 7 bases. The CDR3 runs 14 residues. The CDR3 spells CASSVGTSLNEQFF. The CDR3 nucleotides are TGTGCCAGCAGCGTAGGGACTAGTTTAAATGAGCAGTTCTTC. Supplemented by reference TRBV9 and TRBJ2-1, the full variable domain reads DSGVTQTPKHLITATGQRVTLRCSPRSGDLSVYWYQQSLDQGLQFLIQYYNGEERAKGNILERFSAQQFPDLHSELNLSSLELGDSALYFCASSVGTSLNEQFFGPGTRLTVL.

The chain carries TRBV6-2 or TRBV6-3 and TRBJ2-7, with D possibly TRBD1 on 5 matching bases. Germline lookup yields CDR1 MNHEY and CDR2 SVGEGT. This CDR3 is 15 amino acids long. V was clipped by 2 bases and J by 6 bases, with 17 bases between them. CDR3 nucleotides: TGTGCCAGCAGTTACCAAGGACACCGGCTCCGCGAGCAGTACTTC. Amino acids: CASSYQGHRLREQYF.

The CDR3 here is CASSYSSGAYNEQFF. The CDR3 region has the DNA TGTGCCAGCAGTTACTCTTCAGGGGCCTACAATGAGCAGTTCTTC. This chain uses TRBV6-6 with TRBJ2-1; tentative D call: TRBD1 (6 bases). The V end was cut by 0 bases, the J end by 2 bases, with 8 bases between. Germline CDR1 is MNHNY and CDR2 is SVGAGI (reference sequence). The CDR3 loop spans 15 amino acids.

This chain links TRBV23-1 with TRBJ1-4; no reliable D call. TRBV23-1 is noted as an ORF with a role that remains uncertain. The V end lost 1 base, the J end lost 4 bases, and 13 bases lay between the germline ends. CDR3 length: 16 amino acids. In DNA form, the CDR3 reads TGCGCCAGCAGTCAATTATGCTTAGGAGATAATGAAAAACTGTTTTTT. It translates to CASSQLCLGDNEKLFF.

The chain couples TRBV5-6 to TRBJ2-7, with 10 bases that match TRBD1. Germline trimming cut 4 bases from V and 0 bases from J; bases unmatched to any gene: 7. The CDR3 is 16 residues long. Germline CDR1 SGHDT, CDR2 YYEEEE. CDR3 DNA sequence: TGTGCCAGCAGCACCCGACAGGGGGCGGTCTCCTACGAGCAGTACTTC. It codes for CASSTRQGAVSYEQYF.

The CDR3 DNA follows: TGTGCCAGTAGTAACGACAGGTTTCAGCCCCAGCATTTT. This translates into CASSNDRFQPQHF. V and J are TRBV19 and TRBJ1-5; tentative D call: TRBD1 (6 bases). The germline V gene encodes CDR1 LNHDA and CDR2 SQIVND (reference sequence). CDR3 length equals 13 residues. V was pared by 4 bases and J by 6 bases, with 10 bases between.

This clone was detected a few times. The rearrangement joins TRBV5-6 to TRBJ1-2, with 7 bases lining up with TRBD1. Germline CDR1 SGHDT, CDR2 YYEEEE. The V and J ends lost 4 bases and 9 bases, in that order; junction bases with no gene match: 12. CDR3 length: 14 residues. CDR3 nucleotide sequence: TGTGCCAGCAGCGTTACAGGGGAAGAGTATCGCTACACCTTC. It is translated as CASSVTGEEYRYTF.

V is TRBV29-1 and J is TRBJ2-2; 8 nucleotides agree with TRBD1. Germline CDR1 reads SQVTM; CDR2 reads ANQGSEA. There are 13 residues in the CDR3. V dropped 5 bases and J dropped 6; count of bases not matched to a gene: 5. Here the CDR3 DNA reads TGCAGCGTTTCCTCGACAGGGGCCGGGGAGCTGTTTTTT. Translated, it gives CSVSSTGAGELFF.

This clone has just one count. V is TRBV7-2 and J is TRBJ1-1; no firm D call. With 3 bases removed from V and 0 bases from J, the gap between germline ends came to 5 bases. The CDR3 totals 13 residues. Germline V gene lookup returns CDR1 SGHTA and CDR2 FQGNSA. This CDR3 is CASSFSVNTEAFF. CDR3 in DNA: TGTGCCAGCAGCTTTTCGGTGAACACTGAAGCTTTCTTT. Together with reference TRBV7-2 and TRBJ1-1, the CDR3 gives the full variable domain: GAGVSQSPSNKVTEKGKDVELRCDPISGHTALYWYRQSLGQGLEFLIYFQGNSAPDKSGLPSDRFSAERTGGSVSTLTIQRTQQEDSAVYLCASSFSVNTEAFFGQGTRLTVV.

This chain joins TRBV2 and TRBJ1-2, with 11 bases fitting TRBD1. Germline CDR1 is SNHLY and CDR2 is FYNNEI. CDR3 length: 15 residues. V trimming: 4 bases; J trimming: 5 bases; junction bases outside the gene matches: 6. CDR3 in DNA: TGTGCCAGCAGTGCCCCGGACAGGGGGCATTATGGCTACACCTTC. It is translated as CASSAPDRGHYGYTF. Supplemented by reference TRBV2 and TRBJ1-2, the full variable domain reads EPEVTQTPSHQVTQMGQEVILRCVPISNHLYFYWYRQILGQKVEFLVSFYNNEISEKSEIFDDQFSVERPDGSNFTLKIRSTKLEDSAMYFCASSAPDRGHYGYTFGSGTRLTVV.

This clone was seen just once. The chain is built from TRBV10-2 and TRBJ2-2, with D perhaps matching TRBD2 (6 bases). Germline CDR1 reads WSHSY; CDR2 reads SAAADI. V lost 4 bases to trimming and J lost 5 bases, with 17 bases between them. The CDR3 extends over 16 amino acids. DNA of the CDR3: TGCGCCAGCAGTGGCGGGACCCCGTTAGGAACCGGGGAGCTGTTTTTT. Its protein is CASSGGTPLGTGELFF.

This chain uses TRBV28 with TRBJ1-2; D might be TRBD1 (6 bases). V shed 1 base and J shed 4 bases, with 16 bases lying between them. Germline V gene data show CDR1 as MDHEN and CDR2 as SYDVKM. The CDR3 is 16 residues long. The CDR3 protein is CASSLYGKGGTYGYTF. The CDR3 DNA reads as TGTGCCAGCAGTTTATACGGGAAGGGGGGGACCTATGGCTACACCTTC.

V is TRBV3-1 (or the pseudogene TRBV3-2) and J is TRBJ1-1, with D possibly matching TRBD1 (6 bases). V was clipped by 1 base and J by 0 bases, with 12 bases between them. Germline CDR1 is LGHDT and CDR2 is YNNKEL (reference sequence). The CDR3 sequence is 16 residues long. The CDR3 sequence: CASSQAQGTMNTEAFF. CDR3 DNA: TGTGCCAGCAGCCAAGCACAGGGAACCATGAACACTGAAGCTTTCTTT.

The rearrangement links TRBV28 to TRBJ1-1; weak D call: TRBD1 (6 bases). The CDR3 is 15 amino acids. V was trimmed by 6 bases and J by 10 bases, leaving 24 bases between them. Germline CDR1 reads MDHEN; CDR2 reads SYDVKM. The CDR3 DNA reads TGTGCCAGCAGGCGATGGGGAGGGACACTCAGGGGAGCTTTCTTT. This encodes CASRRWGGTLRGAFF.

This sequence joins TRBV27 and TRBJ2-2, with 9 bases matching TRBD1. The ends lost 3 bases at V and 6 bases at J; junction bases unmatched: 2. CDR1 and CDR2 from the germline V gene are MNHEY and SMNVEV (reference sequence). The CDR3 extends over 14 amino acids. The CDR3, as DNA: TGTGCCAGCAGTTTGGGGACAGGGTCCGGGGAGCTGTTTTTT. Translated, it gives CASSLGTGSGELFF.

The chain is built from TRBV6-2 or TRBV6-3 and TRBJ2-3, with D hard to call. This CDR3 contains 13 residues. The germline V gene encodes CDR1 MNHEY and CDR2 SVGEGT. V lost 4 bases, J lost 5 bases, and 10 bases lay in between. CDR3 bases: TGTGCCAGCAGTTCTACGTTGATAGATACGCAGTATTTT. The encoded protein is CASSSTLIDTQYF.

The rearrangement links TRBV27 to TRBJ2-1; 8 bases align to TRBD1. V shed 2 bases and J 7 bases; nucleotides not matched to a gene: 13. This CDR3 has 17 residues. Germline-derived CDR1 and CDR2 are MNHEY and SMNVEV (reference sequence). Here the CDR3 reads CASSLTTWTGMGNEQFF. DNA of the CDR3: TGTGCCAGCAGTTTAACCACCTGGACAGGGATGGGAAATGAGCAGTTCTTC.

This chain links TRBV14 with TRBJ2-7, with TRBD2 as a possible D gene (6 bases). V was cut by 5 bases and J by 5 bases, with 16 bases left in between. CDR1 is SGHDN and CDR2 is FVKESK in the germline V gene. CDR3 size: 14 residues. The CDR3 loop is CASSSNTGVNEQYF. In nucleotides, the CDR3 is TGTGCCAGCAGCTCCAACACGGGAGTTAACGAGCAGTACTTC.

The V and J genes are TRBV6-6 and TRBJ1-5, with a weak D call TRBD1 (6 bases). This CDR3 region has 16 residues. Per germline, CDR1 MNHNY and CDR2 SVGAGI (reference sequence). The V end was cut by 0 bases, the J end by 2 bases, with 11 bases between. In nucleotides, the CDR3 is TGTGCCAGCAGTTACTCGAGCAGGGGTGGCAATCAGCCCCAGCATTTT. Its protein is CASSYSSRGGNQPQHF.

The V call is TRBV28, the J call TRBJ2-1; TRBD2 agrees at 11 bases. CDR3 length: 18 residues. V lost 5 bases and J lost 4; bases outside the gene matches: 13. Germline-derived CDR1 and CDR2 are MDHEN and SYDVKM. The CDR3 here is CASSPRAGSGREYNEQFF. CDR3 coding DNA: TGTGCCAGCAGTCCTCGGGCCGGTAGCGGGAGGGAGTACAATGAGCAGTTCTTC.

The chain links TRBV5-6 to TRBJ1-2; D remains ambiguous. This CDR3 has 11 amino acids. Germline CDR1 is SGHDT and CDR2 is YYEEEE. The V and J ends lost 6 bases and 3 bases respectively, with 6 bases between them. Written as DNA, the CDR3 is TGTGCCAGCAACTCCGACTATGGCTACACCTTC. Residues: CASNSDYGYTF. The entire variable domain, with the rest obtained from reference TRBV5-6 and TRBJ1-2, is as follows: DAGVTQSPTHLIKTRGQQVTLRCSPKSGHDTVSWYQQALGQGPQFIFQYYEEEERQRGNFPDRFSGHQFPNYSSELNVNALLLGDSALYLCASNSDYGYTFGSGTRLTVV.

This clone came up once. The chain links TRBV27 to TRBJ2-1, with a possible D match to TRBD1 (6 bases). The germline V gene encodes CDR1 MNHEY and CDR2 SMNVEV (reference sequence). The CDR3 totals 12 residues. The V gene lost 4 bases and the J gene lost 9 bases, with 10 bases spanning the gap. The DNA for the CDR3 is TGTGCCAGCAGTTCGCTAGGGGGTGAGCAGTTCTTC. This sequence encodes CASSSLGGEQFF.

This clone was picked up one time. The J gene is TRBJ1-4, the V gene TRBV5-1; D remains unclear. The length of the CDR3 is 15 residues. CDR1 and CDR2 from the germline V gene are SGHRS and YFSETQ. The V and J ends lost 0 bases and 6 bases respectively, with 12 bases between them. The CDR3 region has the DNA TGCGCCAGCAGCTTGGGGCCAGGTGGCGATGAAAAACTGTTTTTT. Translated, it gives CASSLGPGGDEKLFF.

In its sample, this clone was seen once. V and J are TRBV19 and TRBJ1-2; D not resolved. Germline-derived CDR1 and CDR2 are LNHDA and SQIVND (reference sequence). V gave up 10 bases and J gave up 4 bases, with 16 bases separating them. This CDR3 region has 13 residues. In DNA form, the CDR3 reads TGTGCCACCCTGCCCACGGAGACCTATGGCTACACCTTC. This encodes CATLPTETYGYTF.

The chain is built from TRBV14 and TRBJ1-4, with TRBD1 matching over 9 bases. Trimming at V came to 4 bases and at J to 7 bases, leaving 10 bases not matched to a gene. The CDR3 has 16 amino acids. Germline loops: CDR1 SGHDN, CDR2 FVKESK. The CDR3 DNA is TGTGCCAGCAGCCTATCCGGGACAGGGTGGGGTGAAAAACTGTTTTTT. Its translation is CASSLSGTGWGEKLFF.

The rearrangement joins TRBV28 to TRBJ2-3, with 10 bases matching TRBD2. The CDR3 is 17 residues long. The V and J ends lost 3 bases and 1 base, in that order; junction bases with no gene match: 7. In germline, CDR1 is MDHEN, CDR2 SYDVKM. The CDR3 spells CASSFPSGTSGTDTQYF. The CDR3 region has the DNA TGTGCCAGCAGTTTCCCTTCCGGGACTAGCGGCACAGATACGCAGTATTTT.

The chain links TRBV15 to TRBJ2-1, with D perhaps matching TRBD2 (5 bases). Trimming shortened V by 5 bases and J by 8 bases, and 10 bases separated the two germline ends. Looked up from germline, CDR1 is LNHNV and CDR2 is YYDKDF (reference sequence). CDR3 length equals 12 residues. The CDR3 sequence: CATSGTRYEQFF. In DNA, the CDR3 is TGTGCCACCAGCGGTACTAGATATGAGCAGTTCTTC.

This chain connects TRBV28 to TRBJ1-6; tentatively, D is TRBD1 (6 bases). In germline, CDR1 is MDHEN, CDR2 SYDVKM. The CDR3 consists of 16 residues. With 2 bases removed from V and 0 bases from J, the gap between germline ends came to 8 bases. DNA of the CDR3: TGTGCCAGCAGTTTAGGGGGCAGCTCCTATAATTCACCCCTCCACTTT. It codes for CASSLGGSSYNSPLHF.

There are a few counts of this clone. The chain uses TRBV4-1 and TRBJ2-7; TRBD1 might be the D (6 bases). Germline values: CDR1 MGHRA, CDR2 YSYEKL. The CDR3 covers 15 residues. V shed 5 bases and J shed 9 bases, with 23 bases lying between them. The CDR3 protein is CASSETGTILGGQYF. The DNA for the CDR3 is TGCGCCAGCAGCGAAACCGGGACAATCTTAGGTGGGCAGTACTTC.

The V and J genes are TRBV19 and TRBJ1-6, with D perhaps matching TRBD1 (5 bases). The CDR3 sequence is 17 residues long. CDR1 LNHDA and CDR2 SQIVND come from the germline V gene (reference sequence). V was pared by 1 base and J by 0 bases, with 10 bases between. The CDR3 reads CASSIVDGGSYNSPLHF. As DNA, the CDR3 is TGTGCCAGTAGTATAGTAGACGGGGGCTCCTATAATTCACCCCTCCACTTT.